A selection of T cell receptor beta chains follows, all from one sample in a study of blood T cell repertoires in COVID-19. Clones were sequenced by immunoSEQ multiplex PCR, and TCRdb holds only the in-frame ones, with some missing. Found here are about 260,000 clones, about 84% of them singletons; the top ten hold approximately 2.1%. Source material: PBMCs or T cells enriched from blood (not recorded which). The receptors derive from a woman in her fifties or sixties who had recovered from COVID-19. CDR3s include the opening cysteine and the closing phenylalanine or tryptophan. D genes are given only for firm matches. Clone size appears in some rows only: once, few, many, or a class for an expanded clone.

abundance	v_gene	j_gene	d_gene	CDR3nt	CDR3aa
.	TRBV4-3	TRBJ1-1	.	TGCGCCAGCAGCCAAGATGGGAGAATGAACACTGAAGCTTTCTTT	CASSQDGRMNTEAFF
few	TRBV3-1/TRBV3-2	TRBJ1-2	.	TGTGCCAGCAGCCGCCCGGGATTTCCCTCTGCTGGCTACACCTTC	CASSRPGFPSAGYTF
.	TRBV4-2	TRBJ1-2	TRBD1	TGTGCCAGCAGCCAACCGGGACAGAGGAACTATGGCTACACCTTC	CASSQPGQRNYGYTF
once	TRBV19	TRBJ2-1	.	TGTGCCAGTAGACAGGGAGGGCTAAATGAGCAGTTCTTC	CASRQGGLNEQFF
.	TRBV7-2	TRBJ1-2	.	TGTGCCAGCAGCCGCACAGGGTATGGCTACACCTTC	CASSRTGYGYTF
.	TRBV6-5	TRBJ1-1	.	TGTGCCAGCAGTTACGAAAGGGAGCTTACTGAAGCTTTCTTT	CASSYERELTEAFF
.	TRBV29-1	TRBJ1-2	TRBD1	TGCAGCGCTGGGACAGGGAGTTTCTATGGCTACACCTTC	CSAGTGSFYGYTF
.	TRBV7-2	TRBJ1-3	TRBD1	TGTGCCAGCAGCTTAGCCCCCGACAGGGGAGGAAACACCATATATTTT	CASSLAPDRGGNTIYF
.	TRBV6-2/TRBV6-3	TRBJ1-2	.	TGTGCCAGCAGTTACTCGACGGACTTGCCTTATATCAGGGGTAACTATGGCTACACCTTC	CASSYSTDLPYIRGNYGYTF
.	TRBV30	TRBJ2-1	.	TGTGCCTGGAGCGCCGACTACCACAATGAGCAGTTCTTC	CAWSADYHNEQFF
.	TRBV12-5	TRBJ2-6	.	TGTGCTAGTGGTTTGACAGGGGGGGCCAACGTCCTGACTTTC	CASGLTGGANVLTF
.	TRBV6-2/TRBV6-3	TRBJ1-2	TRBD1	TGTGCCAGCAGTCACCCAGGGGGAGGCTACACCTTC	CASSHPGGGYTF
.	TRBV7-9	TRBJ1-1	TRBD1	TGTGCCAGCAGCCCGAGACAGGGCGCGAACACTGAAGCTTTCTTT	CASSPRQGANTEAFF
.	TRBV11-2	TRBJ2-7	TRBD2	TGTGCCAGCAGCTTAGACGCGGGAGGGCTCTTGTACGAGCAGTACTTC	CASSLDAGGLLYEQYF
.	TRBV5-1	TRBJ2-3	.	TGCGCCAGCAGCTTGGCCCAGGCTACAGATACGCAGTATTTT	CASSLAQATDTQYF
.	TRBV6-5	TRBJ2-2	.	TGTGCCAGCACCGGGGGATCCGGGGAGCTGTTTTTT	CASTGGSGELFF
.	TRBV7-3	TRBJ2-1	TRBD2	TGTGCCAGCAGCTCTAAGCGGGGCTCCTACAATGAGCAGTTCTTC	CASSSKRGSYNEQFF
.	TRBV11-2	TRBJ2-2	.	TGTGCCAGCAGCCTCGGGACCGGGGAGCTGTTTTTT	CASSLGTGELFF
once	TRBV19	TRBJ1-1	.	TGTGCCAGTAGTAACCTCGGGGGGGCGACTGAAGCTTTCTTT	CASSNLGGATEAFF
once	TRBV7-8	TRBJ1-3	TRBD1	TGTGCCAGCAGCTTAGGAGGGACAGAGGCGGGAAACACCATATATTTT	CASSLGGTEAGNTIYF
.	TRBV3-1/TRBV3-2	TRBJ2-3	.	TGTGCCAGCAGCCAACGGCGGCGCACAGATACGCAGTATTTT	CASSQRRRTDTQYF
.	TRBV2	TRBJ1-6	TRBD1	TGTGCCAGCAGTGCGACCGGGACAGTTTATAGTTCACCCCTCCACTTT	CASSATGTVYSSPLHF
.	TRBV4-2	TRBJ2-4	TRBD2	TGTGCCAGCAGCCAAGTGACTAGCGGGGCAGCCAAAAACATTCAGTACTTC	CASSQVTSGAAKNIQYF
.	TRBV7-3	TRBJ2-2	.	TGTGCCAGCAGCTTAACGAGCTCGCCGACCGGGGAGCTGTTTTTT	CASSLTSSPTGELFF
.	TRBV11-2	TRBJ2-1	TRBD2	TGTGCCAGCAGCCTGATAGCGGGGCGCTACAATGAGCAGTTCTTC	CASSLIAGRYNEQFF
.	TRBV19	TRBJ1-5	.	TGTGCCAGTACCCACCAGGCGTACAATCAGCCCCAGCATTTT	CASTHQAYNQPQHF
.	TRBV11-3	TRBJ2-1	TRBD2	TGTGCCAGCAGCTTAAGTCCTAGCGGACCCTACAATGAGCAGTTCTTC	CASSLSPSGPYNEQFF
once	TRBV3-1/TRBV3-2	TRBJ2-6	TRBD1	TGTGCCAGCAGCCAAGATTTTGGGGACAGGGCCTCTGGGGCCAACGTCCTGACTTTC	CASSQDFGDRASGANVLTF
.	TRBV27	TRBJ2-1	.	TGTGCCAGCAGTTTGTGGGACATAAGTGAGCAGTTCTTC	CASSLWDISEQFF